This T cell receptor beta chain was profiled in a study of T-cell reconstitution after alpha-beta-depleted transplantation in children. For TCRbeta, the library was prepared with unique molecular identifiers. TCRdb fed the PCR reads into MiXCR, producing one record per CDR3 protein. The profile shows some 840,000 distinct CDR3 sequences, about 16% of them singletons. Germline CDR1 and CDR2: DFQATT and SNEGSKA (reference sequence). The CDR3 is made up of 15 amino acids. The V segment lost 0 bases and the J segment 7 bases; nucleotides outside the gene matches: 8. This clonotype was observed many times. Its target is not known. Study-wide results and caveats: Some patients showed high day-60 TCRbeta diversity, which derived from surviving recipient T cells and thymic progenitors. T-cell numbers and diversity, one year after transplant, stemmed largely from T cells that were newly produced.

This specimen consisted of PBMCs, mostly from graft donor cells, obtained 360 days after TCRalphabeta/CD19-depleted stem cell transplant. This chain connects TRBV20-1 to TRBJ2-1; 8 bases are a match to TRBD2. This receptor was identified in a male patient younger than 18 who had a stem cell transplant for acute lymphoblastic leukemia, so the T cells may come from the graft donor. CDR3 region: CSARDPAGAWNEQFF. The CDR3 DNA sequence: TGCAGTGCTAGAGACCCAGCGGGAGCATGGAATGAGCAGTTCTTC.